This T cell receptor beta chain appears in the sequencing data of a study of PD-1 blockade in classical Hodgkin lymphoma. Findings and limits, study-wide: Patients who responded completely had about the same baseline diversity as newly diagnosed patients. Reports indicated that newly diagnosed patients had lower baseline TCR diversity than healthy donors did.

Brentuximab vedotin exposure varied among the patients, all of whom had relapsed after autologous stem cell transplantation. From thawed PBMCs, CD4+ T cells were purified using magnetic negative selection. This table comes from immunoSEQ multiplex PCR, and its TCRdb copy is limited to in-frame clones, with some not included. The sample carries nearly 25,000 clones, roughly 84% recorded once. Concerning this clone: Its antigen is not identified.

The sample here was CD4+ T cells from blood, taken at baseline. This sequence was found in a human donor with classical Hodgkin lymphoma.

In DNA, the CDR3 is TGTGCCAGCAGTGGTTCCGGGACTAGTGAAGAGACCCAGTACTTC. Amino acids: CASSGSGTSEETQYF. The chain links TRBV28 to TRBJ2-5; 8 nucleotides align to TRBD2. The CDR3 runs to 15 residues. The V gene's germline CDR1 is MDHEN and CDR2 SYDVKM. V trimming: 5 bases; J trimming: 3 bases; junction bases outside the gene matches: 8.